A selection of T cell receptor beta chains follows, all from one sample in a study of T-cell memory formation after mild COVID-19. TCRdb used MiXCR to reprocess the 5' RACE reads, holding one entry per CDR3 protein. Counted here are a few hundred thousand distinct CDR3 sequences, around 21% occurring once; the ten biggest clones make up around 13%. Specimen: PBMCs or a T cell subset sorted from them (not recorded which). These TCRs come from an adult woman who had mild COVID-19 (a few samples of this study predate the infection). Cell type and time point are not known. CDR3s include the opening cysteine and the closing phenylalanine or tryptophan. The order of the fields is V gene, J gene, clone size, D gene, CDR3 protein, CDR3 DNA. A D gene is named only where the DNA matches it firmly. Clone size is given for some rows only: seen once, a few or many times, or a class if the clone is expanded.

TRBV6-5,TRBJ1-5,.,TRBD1,CASSRDRGRNQPQHF,TGTGCCAGCAGTAGGGACAGGGGGCGGAATCAGCCCCAGCATTTT
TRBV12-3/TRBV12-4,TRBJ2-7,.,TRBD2,CASTGTSGSYEQYF,TGTGCCAGCACCGGGACTAGCGGGAGCTACGAGCAGTACTTC
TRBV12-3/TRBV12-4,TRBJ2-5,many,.,CASSSGIQETQYF,TGTGCCAGCAGTTCTGGGATTCAAGAGACCCAGTACTTC
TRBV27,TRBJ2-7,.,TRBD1,CASRGGLGTGEYEQYF,TGTGCCAGCAGGGGAGGGCTGGGGACAGGGGAATACGAGCAGTACTTC
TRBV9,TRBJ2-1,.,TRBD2,CASSPRSGVAYNEQFF,TGTGCCAGCAGCCCAAGAAGCGGGGTTGCCTACAATGAGCAGTTCTTC
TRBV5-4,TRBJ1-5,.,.,CASSAGVSDQPQHF,TGTGCCAGCAGCGCAGGGGTGAGCGATCAGCCCCAGCATTTT
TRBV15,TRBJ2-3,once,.,CATSREEVKEQYF,TGTGCCACCAGCAGAGAAGAGGTCAAGGAGCAGTATTTT
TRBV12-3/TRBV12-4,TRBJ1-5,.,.,CASSFRRDQPQHF,TGTGCCAGCAGTTTCCGGCGGGATCAGCCCCAGCATTTT
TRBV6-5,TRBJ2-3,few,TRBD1,CASRNRGRTDTQYF,TGTGCCAGCAGAAACAGGGGGAGGACAGATACGCAGTATTTT
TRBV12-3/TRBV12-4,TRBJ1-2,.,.,CASSSPGSGYTF,TGTGCCAGCAGTTCACCGGGCTCCGGCTACACCTTC
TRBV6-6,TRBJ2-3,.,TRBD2,CASSSQTSGRTNTQYF,TGTGCCAGCAGTTCTCAGACTAGCGGGAGAACAAATACGCAGTATTTT
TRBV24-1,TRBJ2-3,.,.,CATSDQSVSTDTQYF,TGTGCCACCAGTGATCAAAGCGTGTCTACAGATACGCAGTATTTT
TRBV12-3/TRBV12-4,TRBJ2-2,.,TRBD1,CASSSLTGGSGELFF,TGTGCCAGCAGTTCACTTACAGGGGGTTCCGGGGAGCTGTTTTTT
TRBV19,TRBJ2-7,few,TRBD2,CASSRAGDGYEQYF,TGTGCCAGTAGTCGAGCGGGAGATGGGTACGAGCAGTACTTC
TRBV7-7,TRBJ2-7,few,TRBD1,CASSLGDRNYEQYF,TGTGCCAGCAGCTTAGGGGACAGGAACTACGAGCAGTACTTC
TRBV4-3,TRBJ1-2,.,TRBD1,CASSHLQGAEVSYGYTF,TGCGCCAGCAGCCATCTTCAGGGGGCAGAGGTTAGCTATGGCTACACCTTC
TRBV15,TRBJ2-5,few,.,CATNNAEGTQYF,TGTGCCACCAACAACGCCGAAGGGACCCAGTACTTC
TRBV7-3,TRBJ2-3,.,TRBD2,CASSSRPTLTSLGGDTQYF,TGTGCCAGCAGCTCGAGACCGACATTGACTAGCTTAGGCGGAGATACGCAGTATTTT
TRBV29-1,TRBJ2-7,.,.,CSVVRQFPGEQYF,TGCAGCGTTGTTCGGCAGTTTCCTGGCGAGCAGTACTTC
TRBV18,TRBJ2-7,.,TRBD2,CASSRPATSGRVGEQYF,TGTGCCAGCTCACGACCCGCGACTAGCGGGAGGGTTGGCGAGCAGTACTTC